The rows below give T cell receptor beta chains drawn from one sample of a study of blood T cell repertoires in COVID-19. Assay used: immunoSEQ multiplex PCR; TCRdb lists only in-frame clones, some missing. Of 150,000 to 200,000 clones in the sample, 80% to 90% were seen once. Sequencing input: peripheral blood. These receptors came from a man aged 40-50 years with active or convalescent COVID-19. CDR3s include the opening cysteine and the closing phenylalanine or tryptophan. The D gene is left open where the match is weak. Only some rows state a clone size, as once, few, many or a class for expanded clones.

CDR3aa: CASSQERWTEAFF
CDR3nt: TGTGCCAGCAGCCAAGAGCGGTGGACTGAAGCTTTCTTT
j_gene: TRBJ1-1
abundance: -
d_gene: -
v_gene: TRBV14

CDR3aa: CASSLSSGRGVSDNYGYTF
CDR3nt: TGTGCCAGCAGCTTAAGTTCGGGCAGGGGGGTATCAGATAACTATGGCTACACCTTC
j_gene: TRBJ1-2
abundance: -
d_gene: TRBD1
v_gene: TRBV7-9

CDR3aa: CASSLGQSSYEQYF
CDR3nt: TGTGCCAGCAGTTTGGGACAGAGCTCCTACGAGCAGTACTTC
j_gene: TRBJ2-7
abundance: -
d_gene: TRBD1
v_gene: TRBV6-6

CDR3aa: CASAIQVRGGLHTQYF
CDR3nt: TGTGCTAGTGCTATTCAGGTGCGGGGGGGCCTCCATACGCAGTATTTT
j_gene: TRBJ2-3
abundance: -
d_gene: TRBD2
v_gene: TRBV12-5

CDR3aa: CASSARGPSNEKLFF
CDR3nt: TGTGCCAGCAGTGCGAGGGGGCCGTCTAATGAAAAACTGTTTTTT
j_gene: TRBJ1-4
abundance: once
d_gene: TRBD1
v_gene: TRBV25-1

CDR3aa: CASLQTGMNTEAFF
CDR3nt: TGCGCCAGCCTACAGACAGGTATGAACACTGAAGCTTTCTTT
j_gene: TRBJ1-1
abundance: -
d_gene: -
v_gene: TRBV10-2

CDR3aa: CASSQDGLAGGNEQFF
CDR3nt: TGTGCCAGCAGCCAAGATGGGCTAGCGGGGGGTAATGAGCAGTTCTTC
j_gene: TRBJ2-1
abundance: -
d_gene: TRBD2
v_gene: TRBV4-2

CDR3aa: CASSLVRDQPQHF
CDR3nt: TGTGCCAGCAGCTTAGTGCGGGATCAGCCCCAGCATTTT
j_gene: TRBJ1-5
abundance: once
d_gene: -
v_gene: TRBV7-8

CDR3aa: CASSLGTGIYQPQHF
CDR3nt: TGTGCCAGCAGCCTAGGGACAGGGATATATCAGCCCCAGCATTTT
j_gene: TRBJ1-5
abundance: -
d_gene: TRBD1
v_gene: TRBV11-2

CDR3aa: CSVSTGRNTEAFF
CDR3nt: TGCAGCGTCTCGACAGGGAGGAACACTGAAGCTTTCTTT
j_gene: TRBJ1-1
abundance: -
d_gene: TRBD1
v_gene: TRBV29-1

CDR3aa: CASSLAPGGIGDTIYF
CDR3nt: TGTGCCAGCAGTTTAGCCCCGGGAGGGATTGGAGACACCATATATTTT
j_gene: TRBJ1-3
abundance: -
d_gene: -
v_gene: TRBV27

CDR3aa: CASSQGAGVEAFF
CDR3nt: TGTGCCAGCTCACAGGGGGCAGGAGTCGAAGCTTTCTTT
j_gene: TRBJ1-1
abundance: -
d_gene: TRBD1
v_gene: TRBV18

CDR3aa: CATSRDFRRKFF
CDR3nt: TGTGCCACCAGCAGAGATTTTCGGAGGAAGTTCTTC
j_gene: TRBJ2-1
abundance: -
d_gene: -
v_gene: TRBV15

CDR3aa: CASSYSGAPSEAFF
CDR3nt: TGTGCCAGCAGTTACTCGGGGGCCCCATCCGAAGCTTTCTTT
j_gene: TRBJ1-1
abundance: -
d_gene: -
v_gene: TRBV6-5

CDR3aa: CASSLGQGANTGELFF
CDR3nt: TGTGCCAGCAGCCTAGGACAGGGGGCTAACACCGGGGAGCTGTTTTTT
j_gene: TRBJ2-2
abundance: -
d_gene: TRBD1
v_gene: TRBV5-4

CDR3aa: CASSYSIRGSGNTIYF
CDR3nt: TGTGCCAGCAGTTACTCGATCCGGGGCTCTGGAAACACCATATATTTT
j_gene: TRBJ1-3
abundance: -
d_gene: -
v_gene: TRBV6-6

CDR3aa: CASSVSGTGGGTEAFF
CDR3nt: TGTGCCAGCAGCGTCTCCGGGACAGGGGGCGGGACTGAAGCTTTCTTT
j_gene: TRBJ1-1
abundance: -
d_gene: TRBD1
v_gene: TRBV9

CDR3aa: CASSQKITGQGSYEQYF
CDR3nt: TGTGCCAGCAGTCAAAAAATCACGGGACAGGGCTCCTACGAGCAGTACTTC
j_gene: TRBJ2-7
abundance: -
d_gene: TRBD1
v_gene: TRBV6-6

CDR3aa: CASSSGTGQRETQYF
CDR3nt: TGTGCCAGTAGTAGCGGGACGGGTCAACGGGAGACCCAGTACTTC
j_gene: TRBJ2-5
abundance: once
d_gene: -
v_gene: TRBV19

CDR3aa: CASSLGLSPRYNEQFF
CDR3nt: TGTGCCAGCAGCTTAGGACTCTCTCCACGTTACAATGAGCAGTTCTTC
j_gene: TRBJ2-1
abundance: -
d_gene: -
v_gene: TRBV7-3

CDR3aa: CASSPSSAGGRGTQYF
CDR3nt: TGTGCCAGCAGCCCGTCTTCGGCGGGGGGCCGCGGTACGCAGTATTTT
j_gene: TRBJ2-3
abundance: -
d_gene: TRBD2
v_gene: TRBV9

CDR3aa: CASSRDYDNEQFF
CDR3nt: TGTGCCAGCAGCCGGGACTATGACAATGAGCAGTTCTTC
j_gene: TRBJ2-1
abundance: -
d_gene: TRBD2
v_gene: TRBV7-8

CDR3aa: CAWSVVGGTYEQYF
CDR3nt: TGTGCCTGGAGTGTTGTAGGGGGCACCTACGAGCAGTACTTC
j_gene: TRBJ2-7
abundance: -
d_gene: TRBD1
v_gene: TRBV30

CDR3aa: CASSAGNTEAFF
CDR3nt: TGCGCCAGCAGTGCGGGGAACACTGAAGCTTTCTTT
j_gene: TRBJ1-1
abundance: -
d_gene: -
v_gene: TRBV10-2

CDR3aa: CASSPRNRGLNQPQHF
CDR3nt: TGTGCCAGCAGCCCCCGAAACAGGGGGCTAAATCAGCCCCAGCATTTT
j_gene: TRBJ1-5
abundance: -
d_gene: TRBD1
v_gene: TRBV9

CDR3aa: CASSPPRTGAGTGELFF
CDR3nt: TGTGCCAGCAGCCCCCCCCGGACAGGGGCAGGGACCGGGGAGCTGTTTTTT
j_gene: TRBJ2-2
abundance: -
d_gene: TRBD1
v_gene: TRBV9

CDR3aa: CASSQPANRFYNEQFF
CDR3nt: TGTGCCAGCAGCCAACCCGCCAATAGATTTTACAATGAGCAGTTCTTC
j_gene: TRBJ2-1
abundance: -
d_gene: -
v_gene: TRBV14

CDR3aa: CASRQSNQPQHF
CDR3nt: TGTGCCAGCAGGCAGAGCAATCAGCCCCAGCATTTT
j_gene: TRBJ1-5
abundance: -
d_gene: -
v_gene: TRBV2

CDR3aa: CASQPTGNTEAFF
CDR3nt: TGTGCCAGTCAACCAACAGGGAACACTGAAGCTTTCTTT
j_gene: TRBJ1-1
abundance: -
d_gene: -
v_gene: TRBV27

CDR3aa: CASSNRVQRDNSPLHF
CDR3nt: TGTGCCAGCAGCAACAGGGTTCAGAGGGATAATTCACCCCTCCACTTT
j_gene: TRBJ1-6
abundance: -
d_gene: -
v_gene: TRBV7-2

CDR3aa: CASSLKGSKLESYNEQFF
CDR3nt: TGCGCCAGCAGCTTGAAGGGGTCTAAGCTTGAATCCTACAATGAGCAGTTCTTC
j_gene: TRBJ2-1
abundance: -
d_gene: -
v_gene: TRBV5-1

CDR3aa: CASNVALNTEAFF
CDR3nt: TGTGCCAGCAACGTAGCCTTGAACACTGAAGCTTTCTTT
j_gene: TRBJ1-1
abundance: -
d_gene: -
v_gene: TRBV6-5

CDR3aa: CASSYQYQETQYF
CDR3nt: TGTGCCAGCAGTTACCAGTACCAAGAGACCCAGTACTTC
j_gene: TRBJ2-5
abundance: -
d_gene: -
v_gene: TRBV6-5

CDR3aa: CASSRQGTGNEKLFF
CDR3nt: TGTGCCAGCAGTCGACAGGGGACGGGAAATGAAAAACTGTTTTTT
j_gene: TRBJ1-4
abundance: once
d_gene: TRBD1
v_gene: TRBV6-5

CDR3aa: CASSPSGGTRRAFF
CDR3nt: TGTGCCAGCAGTCCCTCGGGGGGCACTCGGAGGGCTTTCTTT
j_gene: TRBJ1-1
abundance: -
d_gene: -
v_gene: TRBV6-5

CDR3aa: CASSTLAGGPGEQFF
CDR3nt: TGTGCCAGCAGCACCCTAGCGGGGGGGCCCGGGGAGCAGTTCTTC
j_gene: TRBJ2-1
abundance: -
d_gene: TRBD2
v_gene: TRBV9

CDR3aa: CAMATGLGQPQHF
CDR3nt: TGTGCCATGGCGACAGGGCTTGGGCAGCCCCAGCATTTT
j_gene: TRBJ1-5
abundance: -
d_gene: TRBD1
v_gene: TRBV10-3

CDR3aa: CASSPIGAVGNNEQFF
CDR3nt: TGTGCCAGCAGCCCGATTGGGGCTGTGGGGAACAATGAGCAGTTCTTC
j_gene: TRBJ2-1
abundance: -
d_gene: -
v_gene: TRBV3-1/TRBV3-2

CDR3aa: CASSQDRGRNQPQHF
CDR3nt: TGCGCCAGCAGCCAAGATCGGGGTCGGAATCAGCCCCAGCATTTT
j_gene: TRBJ1-5
abundance: -
d_gene: -
v_gene: TRBV4-1

CDR3aa: CASRPGQDSNQPQHF
CDR3nt: TGTGCCAGCAGGCCGGGACAAGATAGCAATCAGCCCCAGCATTTT
j_gene: TRBJ1-5
abundance: -
d_gene: -
v_gene: TRBV27

CDR3aa: CASSVSAQGADGYTF
CDR3nt: TGTGCCAGCAGCGTCTCCGCACAGGGGGCCGATGGCTACACCTTC
j_gene: TRBJ1-2
abundance: once
d_gene: TRBD1
v_gene: TRBV9

CDR3aa: CASSPTPGSGANVLTF
CDR3nt: TGCGCCAGCAGCCCTACCCCAGGGTCCGGGGCCAACGTCCTGACTTTC
j_gene: TRBJ2-6
abundance: few
d_gene: -
v_gene: TRBV4-1

CDR3aa: CAWSGRLQENTEAFF
CDR3nt: TGTGCCTGGAGTGGAAGATTACAGGAGAACACTGAAGCTTTCTTT
j_gene: TRBJ1-1
abundance: -
d_gene: -
v_gene: TRBV30

CDR3aa: CASSLAGFQYGYTF
CDR3nt: TGTGCCAGCAGCTTAGCGGGGTTCCAGTATGGCTACACCTTC
j_gene: TRBJ1-2
abundance: -
d_gene: -
v_gene: TRBV11-2

CDR3aa: CASPYTGSQETQYF
CDR3nt: TGTGCCAGTCCCTACACCGGGTCACAAGAGACCCAGTACTTC
j_gene: TRBJ2-5
abundance: -
d_gene: -
v_gene: TRBV7-2

CDR3aa: CASSYSSGGYTF
CDR3nt: TGTGCCAGCAGTTACTCCTCGGGGGGCTACACCTTC
j_gene: TRBJ1-2
abundance: -
d_gene: -
v_gene: TRBV6-2/TRBV6-3

CDR3aa: CASSQRQSSNYGYTF
CDR3nt: TGTGCCAGCAGTCAAAGACAGAGTAGTAACTATGGCTACACCTTC
j_gene: TRBJ1-2
abundance: -
d_gene: -
v_gene: TRBV6-6

CDR3aa: CASSLVLAVGNEQFF
CDR3nt: TGCGCCAGCAGCTTGGTCTTAGCGGTCGGTAATGAGCAGTTCTTC
j_gene: TRBJ2-1
abundance: -
d_gene: -
v_gene: TRBV5-1

CDR3aa: CASSYSISGVTEAFF
CDR3nt: TGTGCCAGCAGTTACTCGATATCGGGGGTCACTGAAGCTTTCTTT
j_gene: TRBJ1-1
abundance: -
d_gene: -
v_gene: TRBV6-5

CDR3aa: CASSLTGKAGYTF
CDR3nt: TGTGCCAGCAGTTTGACAGGGAAGGCTGGCTACACCTTC
j_gene: TRBJ1-2
abundance: -
d_gene: TRBD1
v_gene: TRBV28

CDR3aa: CAWSVTGYSYNSPLHF
CDR3nt: TGTGCCTGGAGCGTTACAGGCTACTCCTATAATTCACCCCTCCACTTT
j_gene: TRBJ1-6
abundance: once
d_gene: -
v_gene: TRBV30

CDR3aa: CASSLAGWSSYEQYF
CDR3nt: TGTGCCAGCAGCTTAGCCGGGTGGAGCTCCTACGAGCAGTACTTC
j_gene: TRBJ2-7
abundance: -
d_gene: -
v_gene: TRBV11-2

CDR3aa: CASSFEGATEAFF
CDR3nt: TGTGCCAGCAGTTTCGAGGGAGCAACTGAAGCTTTCTTT
j_gene: TRBJ1-1
abundance: -
d_gene: -
v_gene: TRBV12-3/TRBV12-4

CDR3aa: CASNRRGQGDTGELFF
CDR3nt: TGTGCCAGCAACCGTCGTGGACAGGGGGACACCGGGGAGCTGTTTTTT
j_gene: TRBJ2-2
abundance: few
d_gene: TRBD1
v_gene: TRBV14

CDR3aa: CASSPGQGGEAFF
CDR3nt: TGTGCCAGCAGCCCCGGACAGGGTGGTGAAGCTTTCTTT
j_gene: TRBJ1-1
abundance: -
d_gene: TRBD1
v_gene: TRBV5-4

CDR3aa: CASSPRLYTEAFF
CDR3nt: TGTGCCAGCAGTCCCAGATTGTACACTGAAGCTTTCTTT
j_gene: TRBJ1-1
abundance: -
d_gene: -
v_gene: TRBV28